This T cell receptor beta chain came from a study of PD-1 blockade in classical Hodgkin lymphoma. Study in general: Intravenous infusions of nivolumab 3 mg/kg reached patients every 2 weeks.

All patients experienced relapse after autologous stem cell transplantation, and brentuximab vedotin exposure was variable. Magnetic negative selection of thawed PBMCs yielded the CD8+ T cells. Clones were read by immunoSEQ multiplex PCR, and TCRdb kept only the in-frame ones, dropping some. The sample has under 2,000 clones, 63% seen once; the top ten hold over 40%. Comments on this clone: Its antigen is unknown.

General study findings and limits: Complete responders possessed baseline diversity comparable to newly diagnosed patients. Only CD4+ TCR diversity, not CD8+, had risen significantly by C4D1. Whatever underlies the repertoire differences (possibly disease activity or prior therapy) remains undefined.

V was cut by 8 bases and J by 3 bases, with 7 bases left in between. The CDR3 is made up of 12 amino acids. Germline V gene sequence: CDR1 SGHTA, CDR2 FQGNSA. This TCR was sampled from a human donor with classical Hodgkin lymphoma. This rearrangement joins TRBV7-2 to TRBJ1-4; D gene uncertain. Material: CD8+ T cells from blood, obtained at baseline. In DNA form, the CDR3 reads TGTGCCAGCGGGTGGGCTAATGAAAAACTGTTTTTT. Translating gives CASGWANEKLFF.